The 27 T cell receptor beta chains below all came from one sample that was sequenced in a study of T cell changes during pregnancy in multiple sclerosis. Only in-frame clones appear in the TCRdb table, and some are missing; sequencing was by immunoSEQ multiplex PCR. This table has tens of thousands of clones, about 93% appearing once. The sample in question was CD4+ T cells from peripheral blood mononuclear cells, obtained in the second trimester of pregnancy. These receptors came from a female donor with multiple sclerosis, enrolled in a pregnancy study.

V usage is TRBV28 and J usage is TRBJ1-5, with TRBD1 identical over 8 bases. The CDR3 covers 16 residues. Germline V lookup: CDR1 MDHEN, CDR2 SYDVKM. V gave up 1 base and J gave up 4 bases; unmatched junction bases: 6. Here the CDR3 reads CASSLFGQGGNQPQHF. In nucleotides, the CDR3 is TGTGCCAGCAGTTTATTTGGACAGGGAGGGAATCAGCCCCAGCATTTT.

Only one count was recorded for this clone. V gene TRBV10-1 combines with J gene TRBJ2-1; 12 nucleotides align to TRBD2. This CDR3 has 19 amino acids. CDR1 and CDR2 from the germline V gene are WNHNN and SYGVQD (reference sequence). V gave up 0 bases and J gave up 1 base; unmatched junction bases: 7. In DNA, the CDR3 is TGCGCCAGCAGTGAGTCCACCGGGACTAGCGGGTCATCCTACAATGAGCAGTTCTTC. Protein sequence: CASSESTGTSGSSYNEQFF.

V is TRBV18 and J is TRBJ1-5, with TRBD1 matching 8 bases. Germline V gene sequence: CDR1 KGHSH, CDR2 LQKENI. This CDR3 has 16 amino acids. J was trimmed by 2 bases and V by 2 bases; bases with no gene match: 5. CDR3 bases: TGTGCCAGCTCACCAAGAGGACAGGGACGCAATCAGCCCCAGCATTTT. It codes for CASSPRGQGRNQPQHF.

The chain links TRBV30 to TRBJ1-3, with D unresolved. Deletions cut 0 bases from V and 0 bases from J, with 9 bases between. The germline gives CDR1 GTSNPN, CDR2 SVGIG (reference sequence). The CDR3 length is 15 residues. Here the CDR3 DNA reads TGTGCCTGGAGTGTACGAGGGTACTCTGGAAACACCATATATTTT. It is translated as CAWSVRGYSGNTIYF.

V usage is TRBV30 and J usage is TRBJ1-5, with D hard to call. This CDR3 has 15 residues. The germline CDR1 and CDR2 sequences are GTSNPN and SVGIG (reference sequence). Trimming removed 2 bases at V and 0 bases at J, with 11 bases between. The CDR3 nucleotides are TGTGCCTGGAGTCCCGTCGGGTCTAGCAATCAGCCCCAGCATTTT. Encoded protein: CAWSPVGSSNQPQHF. The full variable domain, its missing parts supplied by reference TRBV30 and TRBJ1-5, is SQTIHQWPATLVQPVGSPLSLECTVEGTSNPNLYWYRQAAGRGLQLLFYSVGIGQISSEVPQNLSASRPQDRQFILSSKKLLLSDSGFYLCAWSPVGSSNQPQHFGDGTRLSIL.

The V and J genes are TRBV4-3 and TRBJ2-5, with 7 bases that match TRBD2. This CDR3 region has 15 residues. CDR1 and CDR2 (germline): LGHNA, YSLEER. V gave up 1 base and J gave up 5 bases; unmatched junction bases: 7. The CDR3 is CASSQGVYGGETQYF. CDR3 nucleotides: TGCGCCAGCAGCCAAGGGGTCTACGGGGGGGAGACCCAGTACTTC.

This clone is a singleton in its sample. The chain joins TRBV5-5 to TRBJ2-3; 8 nucleotides agree with TRBD1. The ends lost 5 bases at V and 6 bases at J; junction bases unmatched: 11. The V gene's germline CDR1 is SGHKS and CDR2 YYEKEE (reference sequence). This CDR3 is built from 15 residues. The CDR3 reads CASSFTGGGMDTQYF. The DNA of the CDR3 is TGTGCCAGCAGTTTTACAGGGGGAGGAATGGATACGCAGTATTTT.

The chain employs TRBV11-2 and TRBJ1-2; D is possibly TRBD1 (6 bases). V lost 5 bases to trimming and J lost 6 bases, with 13 bases between them. CDR3 length equals 13 residues. Germline CDR1 reads SGHAT; CDR2 reads FQNNGV. DNA for the CDR3: TGTGCCAGCAGCATAGGACAGTTGGATGGCTACACCTTC. It specifies CASSIGQLDGYTF.

The CDR3 coding sequence is TGTGCCGCCCGAGACAGGGGACGCACTGAAGCTTTCTTT. Its protein is CAARDRGRTEAFF. The V call is TRBV2, the J call TRBJ1-1, with 8 bases that match TRBD1. With 11 bases clipped from V and 4 bases from J, the junction kept 9 bases outside the gene matches. The CDR3 is made up of 13 amino acids. The V gene's germline CDR1 is SNHLY and CDR2 FYNNEI.

The rearrangement joins TRBV10-3 to TRBJ2-3; 8 bases agree with TRBD2. V lost 6 bases and J lost 3; bases outside the gene matches: 5. The CDR3 runs 14 residues. Per germline, CDR1 ENHRY and CDR2 SYGVKD. The CDR3 DNA sequence: TGTGCCATCAGACAGCGGGAGAAGACAGATACGCAGTATTTT. As protein: CAIRQREKTDTQYF.

This clone came up a few times. The chain has TRBV6-1 and TRBJ1-2; D remains ambiguous. This CDR3 is 11 amino acids long. CDR1 and CDR2 from the germline V gene are MNHNS and SASEGT. V lost 4 bases to trimming and J lost 4 bases, with 4 bases between them. The CDR3 sequence: CASSVLYGYTF. In DNA form, the CDR3 reads TGTGCCAGCAGTGTCCTCTATGGCTACACCTTC.

A word on this clone: Other DNA variants within this sample encode the same CDR3. The genes are TRBV11-2 and TRBJ2-2, with 11 bases identical to TRBD2. The CDR3 is made up of 15 amino acids. V shed 5 bases and J 5 bases; nucleotides not matched to a gene: 4. The V gene's germline CDR1 is SGHAT and CDR2 FQNNGV. The CDR3 loop is CASSRLAGKTGELFF. The CDR3 nucleotides are TGTGCCAGCAGCCGACTAGCGGGAAAGACCGGGGAGCTGTTTTTT.

The chain uses TRBV6-1 and TRBJ2-7; TRBD1 matches at 9 bases. This CDR3 comprises 15 residues. V dropped 6 bases and J dropped 3; count of bases not matched to a gene: 9. Germline CDR1 MNHNS, CDR2 SASEGT. In DNA form, the CDR3 reads TGTGCCAGCAGGGGTAGACAGGGGGTCGACTACGAGCAGTACTTC. Its protein product is CASRGRQGVDYEQYF.

J is TRBJ1-5 and V is TRBV6-1; 9 bases are shared with TRBD1. CDR3 length: 15 residues. Germline CDR1 MNHNS, CDR2 SASEGT. The V segment lost 6 bases and the J segment 7 bases; nucleotides outside the gene matches: 10. In DNA, the CDR3 is TGTGCCAGCAGGGCTGGAACAGGGGGCGGCCAGCCCCAGCATTTT. It codes for CASRAGTGGGQPQHF.

The rearrangement links TRBV6-5 to TRBJ1-4, with 7 bases aligning to TRBD1. CDR3 length: 14 amino acids. V was pared by 0 bases and J by 7 bases, with 2 bases of the junction left unmatched. Germline CDR1 reads MNHEY; CDR2 reads SVGAGI. The CDR3 DNA reads as TGTGCCAGCAGTTACTCAGGGGGCGGTGAAAAACTGTTTTTT. As protein: CASSYSGGGEKLFF.

V gene TRBV27 combines with J gene TRBJ2-7, with D perhaps TRBD1 (6 bases). Germline V gives CDR1 MNHEY, CDR2 SMNVEV (reference sequence). V was clipped by 2 bases and J by 7 bases, with 18 bases between them. CDR3 length equals 15 residues. CDR3 residues: CASSLGARGLGEQYF. Here the CDR3 DNA reads TGTGCCAGCAGTTTAGGGGCCAGGGGTCTGGGTGAGCAGTACTTC.

The V gene is TRBV28, the J gene TRBJ1-6; D is possibly TRBD1 (5 bases). The CDR3 runs 14 residues. With 4 bases removed from V and 3 bases from J, the gap between germline ends came to 7 bases. Germline CDR1 is MDHEN and CDR2 is SYDVKM. The chain's CDR3 is CASSWQGYNSPLHF. The CDR3 DNA is TGTGCCAGCAGTTGGCAGGGCTATAATTCACCCCTCCACTTT.

V is TRBV7-9 and J is TRBJ1-1; D gene unclear. The CDR3 totals 13 residues. Trimming removed 2 bases at V and 2 bases at J, with 6 bases between. The germline gives CDR1 SEHNR, CDR2 FQNEAQ (reference sequence). In DNA, the CDR3 is TGTGCCAGCAGCTTATCTATTAACACTGAAGCTTTCTTT. It yields the protein CASSLSINTEAFF. Supplemented by reference TRBV7-9 and TRBJ1-1, the full variable domain reads DTGVSQNPRHKITKRGQNVTFRCDPISEHNRLYWYRQTLGQGPEFLTYFQNEAQLEKSRLLSDRFSAERPKGSFSTLEIQRTEQGDSAMYLCASSLSINTEAFFGQGTRLTVV.

V gene TRBV4-1 combines with J gene TRBJ2-2; 8 nucleotides line up with TRBD1. The germline V gene has CDR1 MGHRA and CDR2 YSYEKL. The trim removed 1 base at V and 5 bases at J, leaving 18 bases unmatched. The CDR3 is made up of 20 amino acids. CDR3 coding DNA: TGCGCCAGCAGCCAAGCCACCAGGGGGCGCTGGGCCGGGGTGACCGGGGAGCTGTTTTTT. The encoded protein is CASSQATRGRWAGVTGELFF.

The table lists this clone with a count of one. The chain employs TRBV7-9 and TRBJ1-1, with a tentative D call TRBD1 (5 bases). With 6 bases removed from V and 1 base from J, the gap between germline ends came to 9 bases. This CDR3 has 13 residues. The germline V gene encodes CDR1 SEHNR and CDR2 FQNEAQ (reference sequence). CDR3 sequence (DNA): TGTGCCAGCAGTTATACAGGGAACACTGAAGCTTTCTTT. Protein: CASSYTGNTEAFF.

Only one count was recorded for this clone. This chain uses TRBV7-9 with TRBJ2-7; TRBD1 is a possible D gene (5 bases). Germline CDR1 SEHNR, CDR2 FQNEAQ (reference sequence). Between the trimmed V and J ends, which lost 5 bases and 6 bases, there was a span of 23 bases. This CDR3 comprises 16 residues. This CDR3 is CASSPPRTRPLAEQYF. The CDR3 bases are TGTGCCAGCAGCCCACCCCGGACACGGCCTCTGGCCGAGCAGTACTTC. The full variable domain, in which reference TRBV7-9 and TRBJ2-7 provide the parts outside the CDR3, is DTGVSQNPRHKITKRGQNVTFRCDPISEHNRLYWYRQTLGQGPEFLTYFQNEAQLEKSRLLSDRFSAERPKGSFSTLEIQRTEQGDSAMYLCASSPPRTRPLAEQYFGPGTRLTVT.

The chain joins TRBV29-1 to TRBJ2-1; D is possibly TRBD2 (5 bases). V was cut by 0 bases and J by 12 bases, with 18 bases left in between. Germline-derived CDR1 and CDR2 are SQVTM and ANQGSEA. The CDR3 length is 14 residues. CDR3 sequence (DNA): TGCAGCGTTGAAGAACTACGGCGGGCAGCCGGGCAGTTCTTC. Amino acid sequence: CSVEELRRAAGQFF.

The chain links TRBV28 to TRBJ1-1; 7 bases align to TRBD1. Germline V CDR1 and CDR2: MDHEN, SYDVKM. The CDR3 length is 14 residues. The trim removed 3 bases at V and 0 bases at J, leaving 1 base unmatched. CDR3 in DNA: TGTGCCAGCAGTTTGGGACAGATGAACACTGAAGCTTTCTTT. It is translated as CASSLGQMNTEAFF.

This sequence joins TRBV5-1 and TRBJ1-4, with D unclear. Germline V gene sequence: CDR1 SGHRS, CDR2 YFSETQ. The CDR3 extends over 14 amino acids. V shed 2 bases and J shed 5 bases, with 10 bases lying between them. CDR3 DNA sequence: TGCGCCAGCAGCTTTGGCGACAAAAATGAAAAACTGTTTTTT. Amino acid sequence: CASSFGDKNEKLFF. Together with reference TRBV5-1 and TRBJ1-4, the CDR3 gives the full variable domain: KAGVTQTPRYLIKTRGQQVTLSCSPISGHRSVSWYQQTPGQGLQFLFEYFSETQRNKGNFPGRFSGRQFSNSRSEMNVSTLELGDSALYLCASSFGDKNEKLFFGSGTQLSVL.

The chain combines TRBV5-1 with TRBJ2-7, with TRBD2 identical over 10 bases. The CDR3 consists of 16 residues. V lost 4 bases and J lost 1; bases outside the gene matches: 8. Germline CDR1 is SGHRS and CDR2 is YFSETQ. DNA for the CDR3: TGCGCCAGCAGCATATCGGGACTAGCGAGTTCCTACGAGCAGTACTTC. It specifies CASSISGLASSYEQYF.

The CDR3 spells CASSLVSGTGGSYEQYF. As DNA, the CDR3 is TGCGCCAGCAGCTTGGTCTCCGGGACAGGGGGCTCCTACGAGCAGTACTTC. The chain joins TRBV5-1 to TRBJ2-7, with 11 bases lining up with TRBD1. The V gene's germline CDR1 is SGHRS and CDR2 YFSETQ. Unmatched junction bases numbered 5, after V lost 0 bases and J lost 0 bases. The CDR3 contains 17 residues.

This chain links TRBV18 with TRBJ2-7; TRBD2 is a possible D gene (5 bases). The V and J ends lost 3 bases and 5 bases respectively, with 14 bases between them. CDR1 is KGHSH and CDR2 is LQKENI in the germline V gene. This CDR3 is 14 amino acids long. The CDR3 DNA is TGTGCCAGCTCACCGGGAGTAGCGATAAACGAGCAGTACTTC. The encoded protein is CASSPGVAINEQYF.